A selection of T cell receptor beta chains follows, all from one sample in a study of cytomegalovirus exposure and HLA in healthy donors. Data came from immunoSEQ multiplex PCR; TCRdb stores just in-frame clones and leaves some out. The data show around 200,000 clones, 80% to 90% seen once. The specimen sequenced was PBMCs. These receptors all stem from a girl under 10 years old in good health and CMV-seropositive. The CDR3 runs from the conserved cysteine through the conserved F or W. The D gene is left open where the match is weak. Not every row has a clone size; where given, it reads once, few, many or a size class.

v_gene: TRBV11-3
abundance: -
j_gene: TRBJ2-2
d_gene: TRBD1
CDR3nt: TGTGCCAGCAGCTCCCGGGACAGAAAGAACACCGGGGAGCTGTTTTTT
CDR3aa: CASSSRDRKNTGELFF

v_gene: TRBV19
abundance: -
j_gene: TRBJ1-3
d_gene: -
CDR3nt: TGTGCCAGTCACAGTTCTGGAAACACCATATATTTT
CDR3aa: CASHSSGNTIYF

v_gene: TRBV5-1
abundance: once
j_gene: TRBJ2-7
d_gene: -
CDR3nt: TGCGCCAGCAGCTGGGGGGGCGGGAGCTCCTACGAGCAGTACTTC
CDR3aa: CASSWGGGSSYEQYF

v_gene: TRBV11-3
abundance: -
j_gene: TRBJ2-7
d_gene: TRBD1
CDR3nt: TGTGCCAGCAGCGTTAGCAGGGGGCGCTCCGAGCAGTACTTC
CDR3aa: CASSVSRGRSEQYF

v_gene: TRBV15
abundance: -
j_gene: TRBJ2-3
d_gene: TRBD2
CDR3nt: TGTGCCACCAAGGGACTAAACACAGATACGCAGTATTTT
CDR3aa: CATKGLNTDTQYF

v_gene: TRBV5-5
abundance: once
j_gene: TRBJ1-1
d_gene: TRBD1
CDR3nt: TGTGCCAGCAGCCTAAGCCCCCCACAGGGGGGAGTTGAAGCTTTCTTT
CDR3aa: CASSLSPPQGGVEAFF

v_gene: TRBV5-1
abundance: -
j_gene: TRBJ2-3
d_gene: TRBD2
CDR3nt: TGCGCCAGCAGCCTTGGACTAGCGGGGTTAGCAGATACGCAGTATTTT
CDR3aa: CASSLGLAGLADTQYF

v_gene: TRBV11-2
abundance: -
j_gene: TRBJ2-5
d_gene: TRBD2
CDR3nt: TGTGCCAGCAGCTTAGGCCGGGAGGCCGGGACCCAGTACTTC
CDR3aa: CASSLGREAGTQYF

v_gene: TRBV2
abundance: -
j_gene: TRBJ1-4
d_gene: -
CDR3nt: TGTGCCAGCATGATTTTCCCCGGGGCTAATGAAAAACTGTTTTTT
CDR3aa: CASMIFPGANEKLFF

v_gene: TRBV2
abundance: few
j_gene: TRBJ1-4
d_gene: -
CDR3nt: TGTGCCAGCAGTGGAGACAGGCGTCCTAATGAAAAACTGTTTTTT
CDR3aa: CASSGDRRPNEKLFF

v_gene: TRBV6-4
abundance: -
j_gene: TRBJ1-5
d_gene: TRBD1
CDR3nt: TGTGCCAGCAGTAACGAATATTATACAGGGGTTCAGGATAGCAATCAGCCCCAGCATTTT
CDR3aa: CASSNEYYTGVQDSNQPQHF

v_gene: TRBV6-5
abundance: -
j_gene: TRBJ2-7
d_gene: -
CDR3nt: TGTGCCAGCAGGCCGGGACACACTTACGAGCAGTACTTC
CDR3aa: CASRPGHTYEQYF

v_gene: TRBV12-5
abundance: -
j_gene: TRBJ2-7
d_gene: -
CDR3nt: TGTGCTAGTGGTTTGCTTAAGGGCGGGGGCGCCGCCTACGAGCAGTACTTC
CDR3aa: CASGLLKGGGAAYEQYF

v_gene: TRBV7-9
abundance: -
j_gene: TRBJ2-3
d_gene: -
CDR3nt: TGTGCCAGCAGCTTTTTCCTACAGAACTTTACAGATACGCAGTATTTT
CDR3aa: CASSFFLQNFTDTQYF

v_gene: TRBV13
abundance: -
j_gene: TRBJ2-1
d_gene: TRBD2
CDR3nt: TGTGCCAGCAGCTTCCCTTGGTCCCAGCGGGAGAAGGACAATGAGCAGTTCTTC
CDR3aa: CASSFPWSQREKDNEQFF

v_gene: TRBV7-4
abundance: -
j_gene: TRBJ1-2
d_gene: -
CDR3nt: TGTGCCAGCAGAAAGAGGGGGGGCTACACCTTC
CDR3aa: CASRKRGGYTF

v_gene: TRBV5-1
abundance: -
j_gene: TRBJ2-2
d_gene: -
CDR3nt: TGCGCCAGCAGCTTAGAAGCCGCCGGGGAGCTGTTTTTT
CDR3aa: CASSLEAAGELFF

v_gene: TRBV6-6
abundance: few
j_gene: TRBJ2-7
d_gene: TRBD2
CDR3nt: TGTGCCAGCAGAGGGACTAGCGGGACCAGCTCCTACGAGCAGTACTTC
CDR3aa: CASRGTSGTSSYEQYF

v_gene: TRBV2
abundance: -
j_gene: TRBJ1-2
d_gene: TRBD1
CDR3nt: TGTGCCAGCAGTGATGGGACAGGGGGGAACTATGGCTACACCTTC
CDR3aa: CASSDGTGGNYGYTF

v_gene: TRBV5-1
abundance: few
j_gene: TRBJ1-1
d_gene: -
CDR3nt: TGCGCCAGCAGCTCTACGCTTGGTGCTGAAGCTTTCTTT
CDR3aa: CASSSTLGAEAFF

v_gene: TRBV9
abundance: -
j_gene: TRBJ1-1
d_gene: -
CDR3nt: TGTGCCAGCAGCGTAGAGGGAGTTGAAGCTTTCTTT
CDR3aa: CASSVEGVEAFF

v_gene: TRBV28
abundance: -
j_gene: TRBJ1-2
d_gene: TRBD1
CDR3nt: TGTGCTTCAGCCGGGACAGCAGCGGGCTACACCTTC
CDR3aa: CASAGTAAGYTF

v_gene: TRBV27
abundance: -
j_gene: TRBJ2-3
d_gene: TRBD2
CDR3nt: TGTGCCAGCAGGACCATGGGGGACTGGCGGGGGGTCACAGATACGCAGTATTTT
CDR3aa: CASRTMGDWRGVTDTQYF

v_gene: TRBV5-1
abundance: few
j_gene: TRBJ1-2
d_gene: TRBD1
CDR3nt: TGCGCCAGCAGCGGGGGACAGGGGATCGTTGGCTACACCTTC
CDR3aa: CASSGGQGIVGYTF